This T cell receptor beta chain was captured by sequencing in a study of tumor-infiltrating lymphocytes in primary liver carcinoma. The CDR3 consists of 16 residues. In germline, CDR1 is ENHRY, CDR2 SYGVKD. The study's findings and limits: Each sample was bulk and unsorted; consequently, CD4+ and CD8+ repertoires were not compared. Tumor tissue displayed a significantly greater top-250-clone fraction than blood (p = 0.039). Compared with tumor region pairs, tumor-adjacent and tumor-blood pairs overlapped less.

Concerning this clonotype: The target antigen is unknown. Mismatch with germline at one junction end may stem from a read error.

Starting from approximately 500 ng of total RNA, TCR beta cDNA was produced with a primer in the constant region. Three-round nested multiplex PCR performed with slightly modified ARM-PCR produced the TCR beta libraries. Researchers ran the first two PCR rounds for approximately 9 cycles each with TRBV1-TRBV30 forward primers and a C-beta reverse primer. In TCRdb, the multiplex PCR reads were re-called with MiXCR into one record per CDR3 protein. This sample has 330,000 or so distinct CDR3 sequences; approximately 64% occur once, and the top ten carry about 6.5%. Researchers drew blood RNA from unsorted whole blood and extracted germline DNA as well. The authors collected around 4.3 milliliters of peripheral blood before surgery.

Sequencing used peripheral blood. The chain carries TRBV10-3 and TRBJ1-4, with D possibly being TRBD1 (6 bases). The source of this sequence is a middle-aged man with primary liver carcinoma and hepatitis B virus infection. CDR3 amino acids: CTISESTGATDEKLFF. The CDR3 coding sequence is TGTACCATCAGTGAGTCGACAGGTGCAACTGATGAAAAACTGTTTTTT.